These 5 T cell receptor beta chains were sequenced from one sample in a study of CD8+ T cells in alopecia areata. The sample's treatment: oral pan-JAK inhibitor, 5-10 mg twice daily. TCR sequencing used cDNA made by reverse transcription of extracted RNA. Repertoires were generated with immunoSEQ multiplex PCR, while TCRdb's copy carries only in-frame clones and drops some. The sample shows 110,000 to 150,000 clones, roughly 50% of them seen only once. Sequenced here: CD8+ T cells sorted from blood, sampled at week 4, from a patient treated with tofacitinib. The source of these receptors is a human donor with alopecia areata.

This clone was recorded only once. The CDR3 reads CASSLGTASTDTQYF. The CDR3 DNA follows: TGTGCCAGCAGCTTGGGGACAGCTAGCACAGATACGCAGTATTTT. The chain combines TRBV5-6 with TRBJ2-3; TRBD1 might be the D (6 bases). Germline V CDR1 and CDR2: SGHDT, YYEEEE. The CDR3 is made up of 15 amino acids. Trimming removed 0 bases from V and 0 bases from J, with 8 bases in between.

The chain carries TRBV9 and TRBJ1-1, with D possibly matching TRBD1 (5 bases). Germline values: CDR1 SGDLS, CDR2 YYNGEE. V lost 4 bases, J lost 10 bases, and 17 bases lay in between. The CDR3 is made up of 13 amino acids. CDR3 nucleotide sequence: TGTGCCAGCAGCCCCCACGAGGGGTCGGCAGCTTTCTTT. It encodes CASSPHEGSAAFF.

The genes are TRBV4-1 and TRBJ2-7; 10 positions agree with TRBD2. This CDR3 is 13 amino acids long. J was trimmed by 6 bases and V by 4 bases; bases with no gene match: 3. Per germline, CDR1 MGHRA and CDR2 YSYEKL. This CDR3 reads CASSPRTSGEQYF. The CDR3 DNA reads as TGCGCCAGCAGCCCTCGGACTAGCGGCGAGCAGTACTTC.

The chain joins TRBV6-1 to TRBJ1-5; D is uncertain. The CDR3 covers 14 residues. V lost 4 bases and J 2 bases, leaving 9 bases between the germline ends. The germline gives CDR1 MNHNS, CDR2 SASEGT. Written as DNA, the CDR3 is TGTGCCAGCAGTGCACTAATCGGCAATCAGCCCCAGCATTTT. It encodes CASSALIGNQPQHF.

This clone occurred many times. The CDR3 sequence is CASSQEGSSGANVLTF. The CDR3 bases are TGTGCCAGCAGCCAAGAAGGGAGCTCTGGGGCCAACGTCCTGACTTTC. The chain joins TRBV4-2 to TRBJ2-6; tentatively, D is TRBD2 (5 bases). V shed 0 bases and J shed 0 bases, with 6 bases lying between them. This CDR3 spans 16 amino acids. Germline-derived CDR1 and CDR2 are LGHNA and YNFKEQ.